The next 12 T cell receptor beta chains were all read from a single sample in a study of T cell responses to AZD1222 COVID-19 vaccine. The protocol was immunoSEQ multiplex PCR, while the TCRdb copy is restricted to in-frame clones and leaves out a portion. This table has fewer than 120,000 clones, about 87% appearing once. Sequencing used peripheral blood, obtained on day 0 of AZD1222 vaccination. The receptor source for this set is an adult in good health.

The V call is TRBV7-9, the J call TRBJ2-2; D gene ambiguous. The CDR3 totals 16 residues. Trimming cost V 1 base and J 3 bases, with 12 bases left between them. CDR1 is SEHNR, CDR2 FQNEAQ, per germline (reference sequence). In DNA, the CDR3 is TGTGCCAGCAGCTTAGGGGTACGAAGGGACACCGGGGAGCTGTTTTTT. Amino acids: CASSLGVRRDTGELFF.

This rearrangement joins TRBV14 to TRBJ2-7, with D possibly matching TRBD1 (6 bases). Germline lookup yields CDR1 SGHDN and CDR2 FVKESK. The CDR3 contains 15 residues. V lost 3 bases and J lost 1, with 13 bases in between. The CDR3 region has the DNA TGTGCCAGCAGCCAGGTTCAGGGGCCTTCCTACGAGCAGTACTTC. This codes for CASSQVQGPSYEQYF.

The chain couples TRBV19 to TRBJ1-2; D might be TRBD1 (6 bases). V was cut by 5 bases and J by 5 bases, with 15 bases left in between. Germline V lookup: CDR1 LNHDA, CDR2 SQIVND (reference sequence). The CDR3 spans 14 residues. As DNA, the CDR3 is TGTGCCAGTAGTCCAGGGACAAACGTATATGGCTACACCTTC. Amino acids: CASSPGTNVYGYTF.

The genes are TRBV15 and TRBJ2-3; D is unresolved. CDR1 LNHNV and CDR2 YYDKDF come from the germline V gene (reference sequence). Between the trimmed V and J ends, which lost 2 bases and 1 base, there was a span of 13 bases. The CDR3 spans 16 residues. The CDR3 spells CATSRIALRGTDTQYF. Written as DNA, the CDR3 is TGTGCCACCAGCAGAATAGCACTCCGGGGCACAGATACGCAGTATTTT.

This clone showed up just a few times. CDR3 amino acids: CASSQVGRAGTNEKLFF. The DNA of the CDR3 is TGCGCCAGCAGCCAAGTAGGCAGGGCTGGAACTAATGAAAAACTGTTTTTT. The rearrangement uses TRBV4-1 and TRBJ1-4; maybe TRBD1 (5 bases). CDR3 length: 17 amino acids. Between the trimmed V and J ends, which lost 1 base and 1 base, there was a span of 13 bases. CDR1 is MGHRA, CDR2 YSYEKL, per germline.

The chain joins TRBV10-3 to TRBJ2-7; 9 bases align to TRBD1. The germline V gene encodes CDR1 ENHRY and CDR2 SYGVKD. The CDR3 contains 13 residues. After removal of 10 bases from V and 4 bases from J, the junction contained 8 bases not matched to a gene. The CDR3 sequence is CASRQGEDYEQYF. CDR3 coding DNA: TGTGCCAGCCGACAGGGGGAAGATTACGAGCAGTACTTC.

In nucleotides, the CDR3 is TGCAGCGTAGGGGCGGGGAGAACTAACAATGAGCAGTTCTTC. The encoded protein is CSVGAGRTNNEQFF. The J gene is TRBJ2-1, the V gene TRBV29-1, with D possibly TRBD2 on 6 matching bases. The CDR3 is 14 residues long. The germline gives CDR1 SQVTM, CDR2 ANQGSEA. V was clipped by 6 bases and J by 5 bases, with 17 bases between them.

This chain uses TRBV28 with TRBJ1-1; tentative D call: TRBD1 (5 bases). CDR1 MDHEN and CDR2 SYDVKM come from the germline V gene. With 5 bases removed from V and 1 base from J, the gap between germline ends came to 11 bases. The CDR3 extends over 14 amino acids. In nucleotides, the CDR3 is TGTGCCAGCAGTCAGGGACCCGAGAACACTGAAGCTTTCTTT. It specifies CASSQGPENTEAFF.

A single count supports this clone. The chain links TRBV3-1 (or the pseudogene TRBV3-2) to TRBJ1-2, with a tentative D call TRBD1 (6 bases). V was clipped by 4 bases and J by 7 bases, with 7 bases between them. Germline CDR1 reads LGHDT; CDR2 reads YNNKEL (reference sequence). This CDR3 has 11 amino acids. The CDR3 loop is CASSRGAGYTF. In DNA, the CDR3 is TGTGCCAGCAGCCGGGGGGCTGGCTACACCTTC.

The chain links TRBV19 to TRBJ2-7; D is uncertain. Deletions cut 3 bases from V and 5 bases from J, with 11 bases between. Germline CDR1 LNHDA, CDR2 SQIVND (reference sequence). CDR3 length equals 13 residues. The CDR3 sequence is CASSMALRNEQYF. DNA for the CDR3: TGTGCCAGTAGTATGGCCCTCCGCAACGAGCAGTACTTC.

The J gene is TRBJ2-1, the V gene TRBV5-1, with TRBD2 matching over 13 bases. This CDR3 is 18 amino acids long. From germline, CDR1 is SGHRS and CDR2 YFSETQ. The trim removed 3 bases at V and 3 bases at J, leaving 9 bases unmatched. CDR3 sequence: CASSSYGTSGVIYNEQFF. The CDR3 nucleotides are TGCGCCAGCAGCTCATACGGGACTAGCGGGGTAATCTACAATGAGCAGTTCTTC.

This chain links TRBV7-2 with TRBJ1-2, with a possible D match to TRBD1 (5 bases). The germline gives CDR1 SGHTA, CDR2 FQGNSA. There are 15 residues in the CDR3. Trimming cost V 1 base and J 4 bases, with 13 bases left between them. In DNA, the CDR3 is TGTGCCAGCAGCTTAGGTGGTGGAGGGGTCTATGGCTACACCTTC. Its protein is CASSLGGGGVYGYTF.